Listed below are T cell receptor beta chains from one sample, sequenced in a study of cytomegalovirus exposure and HLA in healthy donors. The method was immunoSEQ multiplex PCR; TCRdb's version includes in-frame clones alone and lacks a portion of them. The repertoire consists of some 100,000 clones, with around 76% occurring once and the leading ten covering 3% to 4.5%. The sequenced sample consisted of PBMCs. All receptors derive from a woman between 45 and 60 years old in good health and CMV-seropositive. Both conserved end residues are part of each CDR3. The D gene is left open where the match is weak. The listing skips clone size in some rows; elsewhere it reads once, few, many or a size class.

>TRBV29-1|TRBJ2-1|TRBD1|-
CSVEPGDRAYNEQFF
TGCAGCGTTGAGCCCGGGGACAGGGCTTACAATGAGCAGTTCTTC
>TRBV20-1|TRBJ2-5|-|-
CSADYEETQYF
TGCAGTGCGGACTATGAAGAGACCCAGTACTTC
>TRBV28|TRBJ2-4|TRBD1|-
CASRRSRGQNIQYF
TGTGCCAGCAGGAGAAGCAGGGGGCAGAACATTCAGTACTTC
>TRBV4-1|TRBJ1-6|-|once
CASSQLGSHNSPLHF
TGCGCCAGCAGCCAACTGGGCTCCCATAATTCACCCCTCCACTTT
>TRBV18|TRBJ1-1|-|-
CASSPELKRGGTEAFF
TGTGCCAGCTCACCAGAGTTGAAAAGGGGCGGCACTGAAGCTTTCTTT
>TRBV29-1|TRBJ2-7|-|-
CSVERGIPYEQYF
TGCAGCGTTGAACGGGGGATCCCCTACGAGCAGTACTTC
>TRBV2|TRBJ2-7|TRBD1|-
CASTQGPSYEQYF
TGTGCCAGCACACAGGGGCCCTCCTACGAGCAGTACTTC
>TRBV10-3|TRBJ2-1|-|-
CATKQGPYNEQFF
TGTGCCACAAAACAGGGACCCTACAATGAGCAGTTCTTC
>TRBV15|TRBJ1-5|-|-
CATSRDPVPNQPQHF
TGTGCCACCAGCAGAGATCCGGTTCCCAATCAGCCCCAGCATTTT
>TRBV4-2|TRBJ1-4|TRBD1|-
CASSQDPGGKGNEKLFF
TGTGCCAGCAGCCAAGATCCAGGGGGCAAAGGTAATGAAAAACTGTTTTTT
>TRBV19|TRBJ1-2|-|-
CASSTRQNYGYTF
TGTGCCAGTAGTACCCGACAGAACTATGGCTACACCTTC
>TRBV7-8|TRBJ2-7|TRBD1|-
CASSLSRDRALEQYF
TGTGCCAGCAGCTTATCCCGGGACAGGGCTCTCGAGCAGTACTTC
>TRBV7-9|TRBJ1-1|-|-
CASSSLEFEAFF
TGTGCCAGCAGCTCCTTAGAATTTGAAGCTTTCTTT
>TRBV19|TRBJ2-5|TRBD2|-
CASSIDRTSGGETQYF
TGTGCCAGTAGTATAGATAGAACTAGCGGGGGCGAGACCCAGTACTTC
>TRBV18|TRBJ2-3|-|once
CASSPPQGGGDTQYF
TGTGCCAGCTCACCACCTCAGGGCGGTGGAGATACGCAGTATTTT
>TRBV6-6|TRBJ1-1|-|once
CASSSPAGGHTEAFF
TGTGCCAGCAGTTCCCCGGCGGGGGGGCACACTGAAGCTTTCTTT
>TRBV9|TRBJ2-1|-|-
CASSVRFGTLNPDNEQFF
TGTGCCAGCAGCGTCCGATTCGGGACTCTTAATCCCGACAATGAGCAGTTCTTC
>TRBV27|TRBJ1-2|-|-
CASSLGGSLASGYTF
TGTGCCAGCAGTTTAGGGGGGAGCCTGGCGTCTGGCTACACCTTC
>TRBV6-1|TRBJ1-4|-|once
CASSESIRREKLFF
TGTGCCAGCAGTGAATCAATTAGGAGGGAAAAACTGTTTTTT
>TRBV27|TRBJ1-1|-|-
CASSLSKGIKNTEAFF
TGTGCCAGCAGTTTATCGAAGGGGATAAAGAACACTGAAGCTTTCTTT
>TRBV27|TRBJ2-7|-|-
CASSSTSYEQYF
TGTGCCAGCAGTTCCACTTCCTACGAGCAGTACTTC
>TRBV13|TRBJ2-7|TRBD2|-
CASSLIAGGISYEQYF
TGTGCCAGCAGCTTGATAGCGGGAGGGATCTCCTACGAGCAGTACTTC